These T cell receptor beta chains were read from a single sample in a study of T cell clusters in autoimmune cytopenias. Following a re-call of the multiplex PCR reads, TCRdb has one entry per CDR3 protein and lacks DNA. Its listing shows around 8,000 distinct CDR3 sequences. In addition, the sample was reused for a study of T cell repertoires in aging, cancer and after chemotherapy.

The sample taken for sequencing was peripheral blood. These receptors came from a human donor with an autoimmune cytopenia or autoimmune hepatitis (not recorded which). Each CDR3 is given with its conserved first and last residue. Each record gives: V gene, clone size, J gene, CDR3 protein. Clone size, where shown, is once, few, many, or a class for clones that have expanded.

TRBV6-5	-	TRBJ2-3	CASSYSGLAGGRGDTQYF
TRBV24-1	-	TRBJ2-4	CATSGGPPKNIQYF
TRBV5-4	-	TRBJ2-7	CASSWEQRPEQYF
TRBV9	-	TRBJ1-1	CASSVAGPNTEAFF
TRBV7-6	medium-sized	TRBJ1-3	CASSRPSSGNTIYF
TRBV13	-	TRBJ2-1	CASSLGGSGAYNEQFF
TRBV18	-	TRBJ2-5	CASSPLPTGETQYF
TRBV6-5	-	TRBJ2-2	CASSQHTGELFF
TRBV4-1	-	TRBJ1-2	CASTDTNRPNNYGYTF
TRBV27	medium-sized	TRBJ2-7	CASSLKGSGYEQYF
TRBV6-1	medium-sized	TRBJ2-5	CASTGAGGGETQYF
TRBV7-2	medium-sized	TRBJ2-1	CASSPRTSGRRGGSYNEQFF
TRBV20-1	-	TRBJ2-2	CSALAGWGTGELFF
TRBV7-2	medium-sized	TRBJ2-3	CASSPQAVATDTQYF
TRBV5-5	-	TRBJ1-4	CASSFVAGRATNEKLFF
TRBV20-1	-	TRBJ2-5	CSAPKDMVLGETQYF
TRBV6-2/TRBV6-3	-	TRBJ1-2	CASSYTSYGYTF
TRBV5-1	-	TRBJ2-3	CASRQGLEVDTQYF
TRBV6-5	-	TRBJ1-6	CASSYRGGVSPLHF
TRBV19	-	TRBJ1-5	CASSIKAGGGNQPQHF
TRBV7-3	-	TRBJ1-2	CASSLTGTGEGYTF
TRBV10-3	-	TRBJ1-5	CAISGGTPGNQPQHF
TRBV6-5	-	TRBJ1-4	CASSRGPPATNEKLFF
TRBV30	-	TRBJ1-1	CAWSVARRGTANTEAFF
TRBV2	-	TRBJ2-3	CASSGSTSTDTQYF
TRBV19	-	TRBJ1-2	CASSPHVGQRVYGYTF
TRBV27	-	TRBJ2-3	CASRSPQSTDTQYF
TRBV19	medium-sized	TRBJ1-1	CASSIGMPPEAFF
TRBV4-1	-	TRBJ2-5	CASSPAPPSETQYF
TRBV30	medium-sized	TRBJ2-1	CAWRLAGGNEQFF
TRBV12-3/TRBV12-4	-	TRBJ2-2	CASSLAGAGLSTGELFF
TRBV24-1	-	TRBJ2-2	CATSDRREANTGELFF
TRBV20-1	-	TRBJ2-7	CSARGPGTGDAYEQYF
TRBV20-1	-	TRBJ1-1	CSARDSFGQLAFF
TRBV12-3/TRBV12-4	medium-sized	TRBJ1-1	CACGDRERTEAFF
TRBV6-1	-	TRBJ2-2	CASSDTGRELFF
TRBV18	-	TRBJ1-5	CASSPTISGSGQPQHF
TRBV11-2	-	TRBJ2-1	CASSSRIDNEQFF
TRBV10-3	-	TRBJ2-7	CAISAPGQAISYEQYF
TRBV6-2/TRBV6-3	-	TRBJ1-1	CASSSQGGYTEAFF
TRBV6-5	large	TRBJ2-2	CASSYGVVRNTGELFF
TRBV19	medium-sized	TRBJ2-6	CASRSVRSGANVLTF
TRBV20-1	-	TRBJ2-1	CSANKLAGGPGSYNEQFF
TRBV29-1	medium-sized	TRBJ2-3	CSVEAYLTAKMSDTQYF
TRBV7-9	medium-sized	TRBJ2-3	CASDQVMTGTGTDTQYF
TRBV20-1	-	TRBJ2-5	CSARVPTGGSETQYF
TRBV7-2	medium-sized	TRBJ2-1	CASSIAGNSYNEQFF
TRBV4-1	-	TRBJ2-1	CASSLLGGEQFF
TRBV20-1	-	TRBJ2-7	CSARDFRTGSYEQYF
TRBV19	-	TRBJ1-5	CASRDQGSPQHF